The 20 T cell receptor beta chains below were found in one sample sequenced in a study of identical twins. TCRdb used MiXCR to reprocess the 5' RACE reads, holding one entry per CDR3 protein. Among around 550,000 distinct CDR3 sequences listed, 13% to 15% were seen once. In addition, the sample was reused for a study of yellow fever vaccine responses in identical twins.

The material sequenced was CD4+ T cells sorted from blood. The receptor set was obtained from a woman aged 18-29 years in good health.

CDR3 loop: CASSPRAISYGYTF. CDR3 DNA: TGTGCCAGCAGTCCCAGGGCCATCTCCTATGGCTACACCTTC. The chain combines TRBV27 with TRBJ1-2; D might be TRBD1 (5 bases). This CDR3 is built from 14 residues. The V gene's germline CDR1 is MNHEY and CDR2 SMNVEV (reference sequence). Trimming left V 5 bases short and J 4 bases short, with 14 bases between.

This clonotype was recorded a few times. This chain uses TRBV11-2 with TRBJ2-3; no clear D. V gave up 2 bases and J gave up 2 bases, with 8 bases separating them. The length of the CDR3 is 14 residues. CDR1 is SGHAT and CDR2 is FQNNGV in the germline V gene. The CDR3 nucleotides read TGTGCCAGCAGCTTATTGCCAGTCACAGATACGCAGTATTTT. It specifies CASSLLPVTDTQYF.

This clonotype was counted a few times. The rearrangement links TRBV10-3 to TRBJ1-1; no clear D gene. With 2 bases removed from V and 6 bases from J, the gap between germline ends came to 16 bases. The CDR3 is 15 amino acids. Germline V gene sequence: CDR1 ENHRY, CDR2 SYGVKD. The CDR3 spells CAISEVWVVQPEAFF. CDR3 DNA sequence: TGTGCCATCAGTGAGGTCTGGGTGGTACAGCCTGAAGCTTTCTTT.

The chain has TRBV27 and TRBJ2-5; D possibly corresponds to TRBD2 (5 bases). CDR3 length equals 16 residues. The germline V gene encodes CDR1 MNHEY and CDR2 SMNVEV (reference sequence). Trimming shortened V by 0 bases and J by 2 bases, and 13 bases separated the two germline ends. The CDR3 coding sequence is TGTGCCAGCAGTTTATCTGTTTCACTAGTGCAAGAGACCCAGTACTTC. Protein sequence: CASSLSVSLVQETQYF.

This clonotype was seen more than once but under ten times. This sequence joins TRBV12-3 or TRBV12-4 and TRBJ1-2, with 12 nucleotides matching TRBD1. V was clipped by 2 bases and J by 9 bases; unmatched bases: 7. The CDR3 extends over 15 amino acids. CDR3: CASSLRGGTGGRYTF. The CDR3 DNA follows: TGTGCCAGCAGTTTACGCGGTGGGACAGGGGGCCGCTACACCTTC.

The chain recombines TRBV11-3 with TRBJ2-4; maybe TRBD2 (6 bases). The CDR3 consists of 16 residues. V shed 3 bases and J shed 1 base, with 13 bases lying between them. The germline V gene encodes CDR1 SGHNT and CDR2 YENEEA. The CDR3 nucleotides are TGTGCCAGCAGCTTGGTCTCAGGGAGGGCCAAAAACATTCAGTACTTC. This codes for CASSLVSGRAKNIQYF.

The chain combines TRBV12-3 or TRBV12-4 with TRBJ2-3; D call uncertain. The CDR3 consists of 13 residues. Trimming cost V 7 bases and J 6 bases, with 14 bases left between them. The CDR3 is CASKDLKEDTQYF. DNA of the CDR3: TGTGCCAGCAAGGACCTCAAAGAGGATACGCAGTATTTT.

This clonotype was seen at least ten times. The V and J genes are TRBV5-6 and TRBJ2-2, with 7 bases that match TRBD1. Germline V CDR1 and CDR2: SGHDT, YYEEEE. V was pared by 4 bases and J by 1 base, with 4 bases of the junction left unmatched. CDR3 length: 15 residues. Written as DNA, the CDR3 is TGTGCCAGCAGCCCCGGGACAGTGAACACCGGGGAGCTGTTTTTT. This sequence encodes CASSPGTVNTGELFF.

This chain links TRBV5-6 with TRBJ1-1, with 8 bases lining up with TRBD1. J was trimmed by 5 bases and V by 4 bases; bases with no gene match: 19. The CDR3 covers 18 residues. Per germline, CDR1 SGHDT and CDR2 YYEEEE. The CDR3 loop reads CASSVMGQDLQGRTEAFF. The CDR3 region has the DNA TGTGCCAGCAGCGTCATGGGACAGGACCTACAAGGTAGGACTGAAGCTTTCTTT.

This clonotype was counted at least ten times. The chain joins TRBV27 to TRBJ2-7; the D gene is possibly TRBD1 (5 bases). Trimming took 3 bases from V and 3 from J, leaving 9 bases between them. The CDR3 is 13 amino acids. CDR1 is MNHEY, CDR2 SMNVEV, per germline (reference sequence). The CDR3 reads CASSFATVYEQYV. CDR3 bases: TGTGCCAGCAGTTTCGCGACAGTCTACGAGCAGTACGTC.

V usage is TRBV7-6 and J usage is TRBJ2-1; 9 bases are shared with TRBD2. V was pared by 9 bases and J by 4 bases, with 7 bases of the junction left unmatched. In germline, CDR1 is SGHVS, CDR2 FNYEAQ. This CDR3 contains 14 residues. The CDR3 region is CASSGGAPYNEQFF. The DNA for the CDR3 is TGTGCCAGTAGCGGGGGAGCCCCATACAATGAGCAGTTCTTC.

V gene TRBV12-3 or TRBV12-4 combines with J gene TRBJ2-5; tentatively, D is TRBD1 or TRBD2 (7 bases each). The CDR3 spans 15 residues. V was cut by 4 bases and J by 4 bases, with 16 bases left in between. CDR3 amino acids: CASSSGDYRGETQYF. CDR3 in DNA: TGTGCCAGCAGTTCTGGGGACTACAGGGGAGAGACCCAGTACTTC.

In its sample, this clonotype was seen a few times. This chain connects TRBV12-3 or TRBV12-4 to TRBJ1-2, with D perhaps TRBD1 (5 bases). The CDR3 runs to 14 residues. V was clipped by 1 base and J by 4 bases, with 10 bases between them. In DNA form, the CDR3 reads TGTGCCAGCAGTTTAGAAGCAGGGTTCTATGGCTACACCTTC. Its translation: CASSLEAGFYGYTF.

CDR3 protein: CSAPAAGGAETQYF. CDR3 nucleotide sequence: TGCAGCGCACCAGCCGCAGGGGGAGCGGAGACCCAGTACTTC. The chain recombines TRBV29-1 with TRBJ2-5; 7 nucleotides align to TRBD1. The CDR3 is 14 residues long. Germline CDR1 and CDR2: SQVTM and ANQGSEA. V was clipped by 7 bases and J by 5 bases; unmatched bases: 13.

The chain carries TRBV20-1 and TRBJ2-4, with 7 bases aligning to TRBD1. The CDR3 extends over 15 amino acids. The germline gives CDR1 DFQATT, CDR2 SNEGSKA (reference sequence). Trimming removed 6 bases from V and 0 bases from J; junction bases left unmatched: 8. The CDR3 DNA reads TGCAGTGCAATGGGACAGATCCTAGCCAAAAACATTCAGTACTTC. It yields the protein CSAMGQILAKNIQYF.

This clonotype showed up just a few times. The J gene is TRBJ1-6, the V gene TRBV7-9, with TRBD1 matching 7 bases. Germline V CDR1 and CDR2: SEHNR, FQNEAQ (reference sequence). The CDR3 consists of 17 residues. J gave up 4 bases and V 5 bases, and 11 bases lay outside the gene matches. As DNA, the CDR3 is TGTGCCAGCAGCCGACAGGGCCCCAGGGGATATAATTCACCCCTCCACTTT. Its protein is CASSRQGPRGYNSPLHF.

The V and J genes are TRBV7-9 and TRBJ2-3; TRBD2 aligns across 7 bases. CDR3 size: 14 residues. Germline V lookup: CDR1 SEHNR, CDR2 FQNEAQ (reference sequence). With V trimmed by 5 bases and J by 4 bases, 6 bases remained unmatched. The CDR3 DNA reads TGTGCCAGCAGCAAAGCAGCGGGGCCAGATACGCAGTATTTT. It encodes CASSKAAGPDTQYF.

Comments on this clonotype: This may come from a read error, since a much larger clone is one base off. The CDR3 region has the DNA TGTACCAGCAGCCGGACTAGCGGGGGCTCCTACAATGAGCAGTTCTTC. Translation: CTSSRTSGGSYNEQFF. The rearrangement links TRBV12-1 to TRBJ2-1; the table's D gene call, TRBD2, was not cross checked with the DNA. TRBV12-1 is designated a pseudogene. The CDR3 spans 16 residues.

This clonotype was observed at least ten times. The chain employs TRBV4-1 and TRBJ1-6; D is uncertain. CDR3 size: 15 residues. CDR1 and CDR2 from the germline V gene are MGHRA and YSYEKL. V lost 0 bases, J lost 7 bases, and 10 bases lay in between. The DNA of the CDR3 is TGCGCCAGCAGCCAAGAGCTGGAGAGGAATTCACCCCTCCACTTT. Its translation is CASSQELERNSPLHF.

This clonotype has a handful of counts. This chain uses TRBV6-5 with TRBJ1-5; D is ambiguous. The germline V gene has CDR1 MNHEY and CDR2 SVGAGI. The CDR3 is 17 amino acids. V was trimmed by 0 bases and J by 0 bases, leaving 12 bases between them. The CDR3 nucleotides read TGTGCCAGCAGTTACTCGTCGCAGAATCCTAGCAATCAGCCCCAGCATTTT. Protein product: CASSYSSQNPSNQPQHF.